This T cell receptor beta chain was sequenced in a study of blood T cell repertoires in COVID-19. On the study more broadly: Acute and convalescent COVID-19 samples came from the United States, Italy and Spain. PBMCs, B-cell-depleted T cells, or T cells were the source of the cDNA or gDNA that made up the material.

Germline CDR1 reads LGHDT; CDR2 reads YNNKEL (reference sequence). V gave up 5 bases and J gave up 10 bases, with 24 bases separating them. The CDR3 is 16 amino acids. Method: immunoSEQ multiplex PCR; TCRdb's copy keeps in-frame clones and lacks some. The sample holds over 85,000 clones, about 88% seen once. The receptor's source is a woman aged 45-59 years with acute or convalescent COVID-19. Sequencing was done on a sample of peripheral blood. The gene calls are TRBV3-1 (or the pseudogene TRBV3-2) and TRBJ2-1; D perhaps matches TRBD2 (5 bases). CDR3 protein: CASSVWTSPLPGEQFF. CDR3 in DNA: TGTGCCAGCAGCGTATGGACTTCTCCCCTTCCCGGCGAGCAGTTCTTC.